This T cell receptor (beta chain) was recovered during a study of blood T cells in healthy people across ages. Study-wide findings and caveats: Observed TCR beta diversity per million T cells went down as age went up. This fall followed a roughly linear course with age.

Staff drew approximately 9.1 milliliters of peripheral blood from each donor. A second PCR of 7 to 11 cycles used a sample-barcoded 5' primer and a J-beta primer mix. TCRdb reanalysed the 5' RACE reads using MiXCR and keeps one entry per CDR3 protein. Of 800,000 to 900,000 distinct CDR3 sequences in the sample, around two thirds were seen once. The table lists this clonotype with a few counts. No antigen is known for it. Sequencing was done on a sample of blood. The TCR was taken from a man aged 25-45 years in good health.

This chain's CDR3 is CASSLAAGTAKYNSPLHF. In nucleotides, the CDR3 is TGTGCCAGCAGCTTAGCCGCCGGGACAGCTAAATATAATTCACCCCTCCACTTT. The chain joins TRBV7-2 to TRBJ1-6, with 7 bases matching TRBD1. CDR3 size: 18 residues. CDR1 is SGHTA and CDR2 is FQGNSA in the germline V gene. V was pared by 0 bases and J by 4 bases, with 9 bases of the junction left unmatched.